A few counts support the clone carrying this T cell receptor (beta chain). In terms of age and location, participants ranged from about 18 to 100 years and lived in about two dozen US areas. Two consecutive negative NP/OP PCR tests, clearance, or resolved symptoms defined Cohort 3 recovery. The data originate from a study of blood T cell repertoires in COVID-19. Study details: The United States, Italy and Spain provided the acute and convalescent COVID-19 samples.

TCRdb's table, derived via immunoSEQ multiplex PCR, lists solely in-frame clones and lacks some. The table has approximately 260,000 clones, around nine tenths seen once; the top ten hold 1.5% to 2%. Material for sequencing was PBMCs or T cells enriched from blood (not recorded which). The clonotype comes from a woman under 30 who had recovered from COVID-19.

CDR3 sequence: CASSLTGNQPQHF. The CDR3 coding sequence is TGTGCCAGCAGCCTTACAGGTAATCAGCCCCAGCATTTT. The chain is built from TRBV14 and TRBJ1-5, with D perhaps TRBD1 (5 bases). The V end was cut by 4 bases, the J end by 4 bases, with 8 bases between. The CDR3 consists of 13 residues. Germline loops: CDR1 SGHDN, CDR2 FVKESK.